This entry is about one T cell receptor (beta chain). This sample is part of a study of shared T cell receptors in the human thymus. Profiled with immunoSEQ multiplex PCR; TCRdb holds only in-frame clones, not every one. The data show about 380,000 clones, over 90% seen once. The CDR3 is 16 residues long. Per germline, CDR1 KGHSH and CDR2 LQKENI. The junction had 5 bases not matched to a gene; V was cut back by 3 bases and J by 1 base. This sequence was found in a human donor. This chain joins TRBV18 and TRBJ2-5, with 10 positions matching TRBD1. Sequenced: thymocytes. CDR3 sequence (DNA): TGTGCCAGCTCACCGGGACAGGGGATACCCCAAGAGACCCAGTACTTC. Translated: CASSPGQGIPQETQYF.